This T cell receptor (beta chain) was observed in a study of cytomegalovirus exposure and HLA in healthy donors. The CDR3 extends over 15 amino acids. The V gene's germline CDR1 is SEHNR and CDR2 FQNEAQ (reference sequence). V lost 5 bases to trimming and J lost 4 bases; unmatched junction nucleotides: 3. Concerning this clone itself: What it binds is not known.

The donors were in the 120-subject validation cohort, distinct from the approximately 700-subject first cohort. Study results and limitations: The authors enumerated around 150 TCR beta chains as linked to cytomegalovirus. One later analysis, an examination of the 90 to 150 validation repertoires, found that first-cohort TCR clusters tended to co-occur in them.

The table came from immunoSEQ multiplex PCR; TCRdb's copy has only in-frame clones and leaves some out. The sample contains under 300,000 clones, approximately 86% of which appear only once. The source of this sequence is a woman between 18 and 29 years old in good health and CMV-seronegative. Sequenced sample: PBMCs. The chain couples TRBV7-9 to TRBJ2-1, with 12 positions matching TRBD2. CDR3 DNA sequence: TGTGCCAGCAGCCTGACTAGCGGGAGATACAATGAGCAGTTCTTC. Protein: CASSLTSGRYNEQFF.